The 26 T cell receptor beta chains below come from one sample, sequenced in a study of T cell repertoires in aging, cancer and after chemotherapy. Rearranged V-D-J TRB sequences were amplified with a mixed TRB-A/B primer pool. One entry per CDR3 protein results from TCRdb running MiXCR on the multiplex PCR reads. The sample has about 13,000 distinct CDR3 sequences; roughly a quarter are singletons. The template was genomic DNA from peripheral blood, not RNA. Sample: blood. The source of these receptors is a human donor in good health.

The J gene is TRBJ2-5, the V gene TRBV6-5; the D gene is possibly TRBD1 (7 bases). The CDR3 totals 16 residues. The ends were cut back, 6 bases at V and 5 bases at J, with 22 bases in the middle. Looked up from germline, CDR1 is MNHEY and CDR2 is SVGAGI. For the CDR3, the DNA is TGTGCCAGCAGCCAAGATCTGGAGGGGGCCAGGGAGACCCAGTACTTC. Amino acid sequence: CASSQDLEGARETQYF.

This clonotype turned up a few times. This sequence joins TRBV6-5 and TRBJ1-3; a weak D match, TRBD1 (5 bases). The ends were cut back, 7 bases at V and 4 bases at J, with 14 bases in the middle. Looked up from germline, CDR1 is MNHEY and CDR2 is SVGAGI. The CDR3 runs 14 residues. Here the CDR3 DNA reads TGTGCCAGCAAGCCGGGGGTTTTGGGAAACACCATATATTTT. Translation: CASKPGVLGNTIYF.

The gene calls are TRBV6-1 and TRBJ2-4, with D possibly being TRBD1 (6 bases). Germline V gene data show CDR1 as MNHNS and CDR2 as SASEGT. CDR3 length: 17 amino acids. V was clipped by 2 bases and J by 5 bases, with 19 bases between them. As DNA, the CDR3 is TGTGCCAGCAGTGAAATTGGAATCGGGACAAGGCAAAACATTCAGTACTTC. It yields the protein CASSEIGIGTRQNIQYF.

There are a few counts of this clonotype. The V call is TRBV20-1, the J call TRBJ2-1, with D uncertain. Germline CDR1 and CDR2: DFQATT and SNEGSKA (reference sequence). The CDR3 contains 14 residues. V lost 0 bases, J lost 3 bases, and 9 bases lay in between. CDR3 in DNA: TGCAGTGCTAGAGACCGGTACTTCTACAATGAGCAGTTCTTC. This translates into CSARDRYFYNEQFF.

About this clonotype itself: Given a much more abundant clone one base away, this may be a read error. The CDR3 DNA reads TGTGCCGTACTACAGGGGGTGAACTCTGAAGCTTTCTTT. Encoded protein: CAVLQGVNSEAFF. The rearrangement joins TRBV7-9 to TRBJ1-1; 8 bases align to TRBD1. There are 13 residues in the CDR3. Looked up from germline, CDR1 is SEHNR and CDR2 is FQNEAQ (reference sequence).

This clonotype was counted only a few times. V usage is TRBV5-4 and J usage is TRBJ2-4; TRBD2 matches 7 bases. V lost 4 bases and J lost 1; bases outside the gene matches: 8. The germline V gene encodes CDR1 SGHNT and CDR2 YYREEE (reference sequence). There are 16 residues in the CDR3. CDR3 nucleotide sequence: TGTGCCAGCAGCGCTGGGACGCGGGGGGCCAAAAACATTCAGTACTTC. Protein product: CASSAGTRGAKNIQYF.

This clonotype was counted only a few times. The chain links TRBV6-1 to TRBJ1-1; D possibly corresponds to TRBD1 (5 bases). Germline V CDR1 and CDR2: MNHNS, SASEGT. The CDR3 is made up of 15 amino acids. Trimming took 2 bases from V and 0 from J, leaving 10 bases between them. CDR3 in amino acids: CASSERDGMNTEAFF. The CDR3 nucleotides read TGTGCCAGCAGTGAACGGGACGGGATGAACACTGAAGCTTTCTTT.

This clonotype turned up a few times. The V and J genes are TRBV5-6 and TRBJ2-2; D is unresolved. The CDR3 consists of 13 residues. Germline lookup yields CDR1 SGHDT and CDR2 YYEEEE. V lost 7 bases to trimming and J lost 4 bases, with 11 bases between them. The CDR3 loop reads CASAPPGTGELFF. CDR3 nucleotides: TGTGCCAGCGCCCCCCCAGGCACCGGGGAGCTGTTTTTT.

This clonotype qualifies as medium-sized. The chain joins TRBV6-5 to TRBJ1-2; 8 nucleotides align to TRBD1. The CDR3 is 14 residues long. Germline V gene lookup returns CDR1 MNHEY and CDR2 SVGAGI. Losses at the gene ends were 6 bases for V and 4 bases for J; bases not matched to a gene: 7. This chain's CDR3 is CASRLGQGIYGYTF. The CDR3 DNA reads TGTGCCAGCAGACTTGGACAGGGCATCTATGGCTACACCTTC.

The rearrangement joins TRBV5-4 to TRBJ2-7; 11 nucleotides match TRBD1. The V segment lost 6 bases and the J segment 5 bases; nucleotides outside the gene matches: 13. The length of the CDR3 is 16 residues. Germline assignment: CDR1 SGHNT and CDR2 YYREEE (reference sequence). As DNA, the CDR3 is TGTGCCAGCACCCATAGACGGGACAGGGGGGCAAACGAGCAGTACGTC. Its protein is CASTHRRDRGANEQYV.

The chain employs TRBV12-3 or TRBV12-4 and TRBJ2-2; no clear D gene. V was cut by 3 bases and J by 5 bases, with 10 bases left in between. The CDR3 has 14 amino acids. In DNA, the CDR3 is TGTGCCAGCAGTTTGGGGTCGAGAACCGGGGAGCTGTTTTTT. Its translation: CASSLGSRTGELFF.

This clonotype rates as medium-sized. V and J are TRBV7-6 and TRBJ1-3, with 7 bases lining up with TRBD1. J lost 7 bases, V lost 4 bases, and 7 bases had no gene match. Germline lookup yields CDR1 SGHVS and CDR2 FNYEAQ. The CDR3 runs 14 residues. The CDR3 reads CASSSGQEWNTIYF. As DNA, the CDR3 is TGTGCCAGCAGCTCCGGACAGGAGTGGAACACCATATATTTT.

V and J are TRBV7-9 and TRBJ2-3; a weak D match, TRBD1 (6 bases). The CDR3 spans 19 residues. Germline V gene sequence: CDR1 SEHNR, CDR2 FQNEAQ (reference sequence). V was shortened by 4 bases and J by 5 bases, with 28 bases between the two germline ends. The CDR3, as DNA: TGTGCCAGCAGCTACCTCTTCTTGCGCAGGGGCCAACCCAGAGATACGCAGTATTTT. Translation gives CASSYLFLRRGQPRDTQYF.

This clonotype was counted a few times. This sequence joins TRBV18 and TRBJ2-7; tentative D call: TRBD1 (5 bases). Germline values: CDR1 KGHSH, CDR2 LQKENI. The CDR3 totals 13 residues. Deletions cut 0 bases from V and 5 bases from J, with 8 bases between. The DNA for the CDR3 is TGTGCCAGCTCACCACCAGGGGTCGACGAGCAGTACTTC. Protein sequence: CASSPPGVDEQYF.

The chain recombines TRBV7-2 with TRBJ2-5; D not certain. This CDR3 contains 11 residues. CDR1 SGHTA and CDR2 FQGNSA come from the germline V gene. Between the trimmed V and J ends, which lost 3 bases and 3 bases, there was a span of 2 bases. The CDR3 coding sequence is TGTGCCAGCAGCTTTAAAGAGACCCAGTACTTC. It translates to CASSFKETQYF.

The chain joins TRBV7-2 to TRBJ1-6; 7 bases agree with TRBD1. V shed 7 bases, J shed 2 bases, and the junction held 5 bases outside the gene matches. Germline-derived CDR1 and CDR2 are SGHTA and FQGNSA. CDR3 length: 15 residues. The DNA for the CDR3 is TGTGCCAGCAAGACAGGGAGGGCCTATAATTCACCCCTCCACTTT. Translated: CASKTGRAYNSPLHF.

In this sample, this clonotype is medium-sized. The gene calls are TRBV19 and TRBJ1-2; unclear D gene. V lost 8 bases, J lost 0 bases, and 7 bases lay in between. Germline loops: CDR1 LNHDA, CDR2 SQIVND (reference sequence). This CDR3 has 12 amino acids. As DNA, the CDR3 is TGTGCCAGTTCGGGCGCTAACTATGGCTACACCTTC. It translates to CASSGANYGYTF. The complete variable domain, with remaining parts taken from reference TRBV19 and TRBJ1-2, reads DGGITQSPKYLFRKEGQNVTLSCEQNLNHDAMYWYRQDPGQGLRLIYYSQIVNDFQKGDIAEGYSVSREKKESFPLTVTSAQKNPTAFYLCASSGANYGYTFGSGTRLTVV.

Concerning this clonotype itself: One base away lies a much larger clone, so this may be a sequencing read error. J is TRBJ1-6 and V is TRBV12-3 or TRBV12-4; D might be TRBD1 (5 bases). CDR3 length: 14 residues. DNA for the CDR3: TGTGCCAGCAGACTAGGGACGAGTAATTCATCCCTCCACTTT. Translation: CASRLGTSNSSLHF.

This clonotype is medium-sized. This rearrangement joins TRBV5-4 to TRBJ2-7; 7 bases are a match to TRBD1. The CDR3 covers 14 residues. Trimming cost V 1 base and J 5 bases; bases outside gene matches: 6. CDR1 and CDR2 (germline): SGHNT, YYREEE (reference sequence). CDR3 coding DNA: TGTGCCAGCAGCTTGAGACAGGGAGTTCACGAGCAGTACTTC. Protein product: CASSLRQGVHEQYF.

Worth noting for this clonotype: One junction end disagrees with the germline gene, perhaps due to a read error. Here the CDR3 DNA reads TGCGCCAGCAGCCAAGAGGTTAGCAATCAGCCCCAGCATTTT. This encodes CASSQEVSNQPQHF. The chain combines TRBV4-2 with TRBJ1-5, with D uncertain. CDR3 length: 14 residues. Germline V gene sequence: CDR1 LGHNA, CDR2 YNFKEQ.

Only a few counts were recorded for this clonotype. This sequence joins TRBV7-9 and TRBJ1-4; D gene ambiguous. The germline gives CDR1 SEHNR, CDR2 FQNEAQ (reference sequence). Trimming stripped 5 bases from V and 8 bases from J, with 12 bases between. This CDR3 is built from 13 residues. CDR3 DNA sequence: TGTGCCAGCAGCCCGCCCGGGCCCGAAAAACTGTTTTTT. Residues: CASSPPGPEKLFF.

In its sample, this clonotype is medium-sized. This chain connects TRBV19 to TRBJ1-2; D is possibly TRBD1 (5 bases). The CDR3 is 15 amino acids. Per the germline V gene, CDR1 is LNHDA and CDR2 is SQIVND (reference sequence). Trimming shortened V by 5 bases and J by 4 bases, and 17 bases separated the two germline ends. The CDR3 DNA reads TGTGCCAGTAGTCCCACGACAGTGTATGGCTATGGCTACACCTTC. Protein: CASSPTTVYGYGYTF.

The CDR3 region is CASSQQGAWEKLFF. CDR3 DNA: TGTGCCAGCAGCCAACAGGGGGCATGGGAAAAACTGTTTTTT. J is TRBJ1-4 and V is TRBV7-2; 9 nucleotides align to TRBD1. The V segment lost 5 bases and the J segment 8 bases; nucleotides outside the gene matches: 6. The CDR3 extends over 14 amino acids. From germline, CDR1 is SGHTA and CDR2 FQGNSA.

The V call is TRBV9, the J call TRBJ1-6; D is undetermined. The CDR3 is made up of 14 amino acids. Germline V gene data show CDR1 as SGDLS and CDR2 as YYNGEE. V lost 0 bases and J 7 bases, leaving 8 bases between the germline ends. In DNA, the CDR3 is TGTGCCAGCAGCGTAGAGGGAATAAATTCACCCCTCCACTTT. Its translation: CASSVEGINSPLHF.

This clonotype rates as medium-sized. This chain joins TRBV12-3 or TRBV12-4 and TRBJ2-7; tentative D call: TRBD1 (5 bases). This CDR3 region has 16 residues. V dropped 6 bases and J dropped 5 bases, with 23 bases sitting between them. The chain's CDR3 is CASSPPPIGRAHEQYF. For the CDR3, the DNA is TGTGCCAGCAGCCCCCCACCAATAGGCAGGGCCCACGAGCAGTACTTC.

This clonotype is deemed medium-sized. This chain uses TRBV6-1 with TRBJ1-1, with D possibly being TRBD1 (5 bases). The CDR3 totals 14 residues. V lost 3 bases, J lost 1 base, and 9 bases lay in between. CDR1 is MNHNS, CDR2 SASEGT, per germline. CDR3 in amino acids: CASSDVQENTEAFF. The CDR3 DNA sequence: TGTGCCAGCAGTGACGTACAGGAGAACACTGAAGCTTTCTTT.